Listed here are 23 T cell receptor beta chains from one sample, sequenced in a study of T cell responses to AZD1222 COVID-19 vaccine. Clones were read by immunoSEQ multiplex PCR, and TCRdb kept only the in-frame ones, dropping some. Of about 100,000 clones in the sample, about 90% were seen once. The sample was peripheral blood, taken on day 0 of AZD1222 vaccination. The receptors here all came from an adult in good health.

The chain recombines TRBV6-5 with TRBJ2-3, with D hard to call. V was shortened by 7 bases and J by 9 bases, with 11 bases between the two germline ends. Germline V gene sequence: CDR1 MNHEY, CDR2 SVGAGI. The CDR3 sequence is 11 residues long. The CDR3 DNA sequence: TGTGCCAGCACCTACGGGCCCACGCAGTATTTT. Residues: CASTYGPTQYF.

This sequence joins TRBV5-1 and TRBJ2-7, with D possibly TRBD1 on 5 matching bases. Germline V gene data show CDR1 as SGHRS and CDR2 as YFSETQ. CDR3 length equals 15 residues. V shed 3 bases and J shed 2 bases, with 15 bases lying between them. Written as DNA, the CDR3 is TGCGCCAGCAGCTGGACCTCGGACAAAGCCTACGAGCAGTACTTC. Its translation: CASSWTSDKAYEQYF. Full variable domain (outside the CDR3, taken from reference TRBV5-1 and TRBJ2-7): KAGVTQTPRYLIKTRGQQVTLSCSPISGHRSVSWYQQTPGQGLQFLFEYFSETQRNKGNFPGRFSGRQFSNSRSEMNVSTLELGDSALYLCASSWTSDKAYEQYFGPGTRLTVT.

The genes are TRBV18 and TRBJ1-2; 8 bases align to TRBD1. Germline V gene sequence: CDR1 KGHSH, CDR2 LQKENI. The junction had 5 bases not matched to a gene; V was cut back by 3 bases and J by 8 bases. This CDR3 is built from 13 residues. The CDR3 bases are TGTGCCAGCTCACCCCGGACAGGGAGCGGCTACACCTTC. This codes for CASSPRTGSGYTF.

V gene TRBV28 combines with J gene TRBJ1-2; 8 bases map to TRBD1. The CDR3 runs to 16 residues. J gave up 4 bases and V 6 bases, and 13 bases lay outside the gene matches. The germline V gene encodes CDR1 MDHEN and CDR2 SYDVKM. CDR3 region: CASSRPTGGGTYGYTF. The CDR3 DNA is TGTGCCAGCAGCCGTCCAACAGGGGGGGGCACCTATGGCTACACCTTC.

A single count supports this clone. V usage is TRBV7-9 and J usage is TRBJ2-3; 7 nucleotides agree with TRBD1. Germline assignment: CDR1 SEHNR and CDR2 FQNEAQ (reference sequence). J lost 1 base, V lost 5 bases, and 6 bases had no gene match. The CDR3 contains 15 residues. The CDR3 nucleotides are TGTGCCAGCAGCCCCCGACAGGGACGCACAGATACGCAGTATTTT. It yields the protein CASSPRQGRTDTQYF.

This clone was counted only a few times. The chain employs TRBV3-1 (or the pseudogene TRBV3-2) and TRBJ2-5, with 12 bases lining up with TRBD2. The CDR3 extends over 16 amino acids. Per the germline V gene, CDR1 is LGHDT and CDR2 is YNNKEL (reference sequence). V shed 0 bases and J 7 bases; nucleotides not matched to a gene: 6. This chain's CDR3 is CASSQELAGGRGTQYF. In DNA, the CDR3 is TGTGCCAGCAGCCAAGAGCTAGCGGGAGGGCGCGGGACCCAGTACTTC.

This chain links TRBV4-1 with TRBJ1-5, with D uncertain. The CDR3 runs to 14 residues. Germline lookup yields CDR1 MGHRA and CDR2 YSYEKL. The germline V and J ends were trimmed by 4 bases and 3 bases, with 10 bases remaining between them. Here the CDR3 reads CASSPVSPNQPQHF. In DNA form, the CDR3 reads TGCGCCAGCAGCCCTGTATCCCCCAATCAGCCCCAGCATTTT.

The CDR3 sequence is CAWRPDPAETQYF. In nucleotides, the CDR3 is TGTGCCTGGAGGCCAGACCCGGCAGAGACCCAGTACTTC. The chain employs TRBV30 and TRBJ2-5; D gene uncertain. The CDR3 extends over 13 amino acids. Trimming took 3 bases from V and 4 from J, leaving 12 bases between them. Germline V gene lookup returns CDR1 GTSNPN and CDR2 SVGIG (reference sequence). Full variable domain (outside the CDR3, taken from reference TRBV30 and TRBJ2-5): SQTIHQWPATLVQPVGSPLSLECTVEGTSNPNLYWYRQAAGRGLQLLFYSVGIGQISSEVPQNLSASRPQDRQFILSSKKLLLSDSGFYLCAWRPDPAETQYFGPGTRLLVL.

V is TRBV27 and J is TRBJ1-1, with D perhaps matching TRBD1 (5 bases). V shed 5 bases and J shed 7 bases, with 11 bases lying between them. The CDR3 runs to 12 residues. Germline V gene lookup returns CDR1 MNHEY and CDR2 SMNVEV (reference sequence). CDR3 bases: TGTGCCAGCAGTCCCGACAGAGGTGAAGCTTTCTTT. It codes for CASSPDRGEAFF.

This chain's CDR3 is CASSQPDRAANEKLFF. Written as DNA, the CDR3 is TGTGCCAGCAGCCAACCCGACAGGGCGGCTAATGAAAAACTGTTTTTT. The chain links TRBV4-2 to TRBJ1-4; 7 bases match TRBD1. Looked up from germline, CDR1 is LGHNA and CDR2 is YNFKEQ. CDR3 length equals 16 residues. Trimming at V came to 2 bases and at J to 3 bases, leaving 6 bases not matched to a gene.

The chain couples TRBV5-4 to TRBJ2-5; 8 bases line up with TRBD2. V dropped 4 bases and J dropped 4; count of bases not matched to a gene: 12. CDR1 SGHNT and CDR2 YYREEE come from the germline V gene (reference sequence). This CDR3 contains 16 residues. CDR3 nucleotides: TGTGCCAGCAGCCCATCAGCCGGGAGGGATCTAGAGACCCAGTACTTC. It specifies CASSPSAGRDLETQYF.

CDR3: CASSPDRRPNTGELFF. The CDR3 nucleotides are TGTGCCAGCAGCCCGGACAGGCGCCCGAACACCGGGGAGCTGTTTTTT. This sequence joins TRBV5-4 and TRBJ2-2; 7 nucleotides align to TRBD1. The CDR3 has 16 amino acids. The junction had 6 bases not matched to a gene; V was cut back by 4 bases and J by 0 bases. Germline V gene sequence: CDR1 SGHNT, CDR2 YYREEE (reference sequence).

This rearrangement joins TRBV5-1 to TRBJ2-7; TRBD2 aligns across 7 bases. V lost 2 bases to trimming and J lost 13 bases; unmatched junction nucleotides: 6. CDR3 size: 11 residues. From germline, CDR1 is SGHRS and CDR2 YFSETQ. This chain's CDR3 is CASSLEGGVYF. The DNA of the CDR3 is TGCGCCAGCAGCTTAGAGGGAGGGGTATACTTC.

The chain carries TRBV7-3 and TRBJ1-5; D gene uncertain. The CDR3 is 16 amino acids. With 2 bases removed from V and 0 bases from J, the gap between germline ends came to 11 bases. Germline V gives CDR1 SGHTA, CDR2 FQGTGA. CDR3 amino acids: CASSLSGGNSNQPQHF. The CDR3 region has the DNA TGTGCCAGCAGCTTATCTGGAGGGAATAGCAATCAGCCCCAGCATTTT.

This clone showed up just once. The V and J genes are TRBV9 and TRBJ1-1, with 8 positions matching TRBD1. CDR3 length equals 13 residues. Germline V lookup: CDR1 SGDLS, CDR2 YYNGEE. J was trimmed by 5 bases and V by 5 bases; bases with no gene match: 5. The CDR3 DNA sequence: TGTGCCAGCAGTGACAGGGGACGGACTGAAGCTTTCTTT. This gives the protein CASSDRGRTEAFF.

This chain connects TRBV28 to TRBJ2-2; possibly TRBD2 for D (6 bases). V was trimmed by 4 bases and J by 6 bases, leaving 30 bases between them. The CDR3 sequence is 20 residues long. CDR1 and CDR2 from the germline V gene are MDHEN and SYDVKM. CDR3 sequence reads: CASSYGRRFIIQRVAGELFF. The CDR3, as DNA: TGTGCCAGCAGTTATGGAAGGCGCTTTATCATTCAGCGGGTTGCCGGGGAGCTGTTTTTT.

The gene calls are TRBV10-3 and TRBJ2-3; D may correspond to TRBD1 or TRBD2 (6 bases each). V was pared by 8 bases and J by 2 bases, with 23 bases between. The CDR3 covers 17 residues. Germline V gives CDR1 ENHRY, CDR2 SYGVKD. The CDR3 here is CAIRQLGYPGATDTQYF. The CDR3 DNA is TGTGCCATCCGCCAGCTTGGATACCCGGGGGCCACAGATACGCAGTATTTT.

The count of this clone is one. V gene TRBV6-6 combines with J gene TRBJ2-2; TRBD1 matches at 8 bases. The CDR3 is made up of 16 amino acids. Germline-derived CDR1 and CDR2 are MNHNY and SVGAGI (reference sequence). V trimming: 5 bases; J trimming: 6 bases; junction bases outside the gene matches: 11. CDR3: CASSTRQGSVSGELFF. The CDR3 DNA reads as TGTGCCAGCAGTACCCGACAGGGGTCGGTATCCGGGGAGCTGTTTTTT.

The chain links TRBV6-2 or TRBV6-3 to TRBJ1-5; D might be TRBD1 (5 bases). Germline V CDR1 and CDR2: MNHEY, SVGEGT. CDR3 size: 18 residues. With 0 bases removed from V and 0 bases from J, the gap between germline ends came to 15 bases. CDR3 protein: CASSYSISRTNSNQPQHF. The CDR3 DNA reads as TGTGCCAGCAGTTACTCGATCTCTCGGACAAATAGCAATCAGCCCCAGCATTTT.

This sequence joins TRBV7-8 and TRBJ1-6; possibly TRBD1 for D (5 bases). Looked up from germline, CDR1 is SGHVS and CDR2 is FQNEAQ. V was clipped by 5 bases and J by 8 bases, with 10 bases between them. The CDR3 has 13 amino acids. CDR3 sequence: CASSGGLYSPLHF. DNA for the CDR3: TGTGCCAGCAGCGGGGGTCTTTATTCACCCCTCCACTTT. The variable domain in full, completed from reference TRBV7-8 and TRBJ1-6, reads GAGVSQSPRYKVAKRGQDVALRCDPISGHVSLFWYQQALGQGPEFLTYFQNEAQLDKSGLPSDRFFAERPEGSVSTLKIQRTQQEDSAVYLCASSGGLYSPLHFGNGTRLTVT.

V usage is TRBV5-1 and J usage is TRBJ2-7; the match to TRBD1 covers 7 bases. The CDR3 has 15 amino acids. Germline lookup yields CDR1 SGHRS and CDR2 YFSETQ. The V segment lost 0 bases and the J segment 3 bases; nucleotides outside the gene matches: 6. The chain's CDR3 is CASSLAQGQFYEQYF. The CDR3, as DNA: TGCGCCAGCAGCTTGGCCCAGGGACAGTTCTACGAGCAGTACTTC.

The rearrangement uses TRBV19 and TRBJ1-5; 11 bases line up with TRBD1. Germline assignment: CDR1 LNHDA and CDR2 SQIVND (reference sequence). Trimming removed 4 bases from V and 0 bases from J; junction bases left unmatched: 14. The CDR3 is made up of 20 amino acids. CDR3 sequence reads: CASSSVTGTGGAFSNQPQHF. The CDR3 DNA is TGTGCCAGTAGTAGCGTCACCGGGACAGGGGGGGCCTTTAGCAATCAGCCCCAGCATTTT.

The V gene is TRBV9, the J gene TRBJ2-1; 8 nucleotides agree with TRBD2. From germline, CDR1 is SGDLS and CDR2 YYNGEE. Trimming cost V 3 bases and J 8 bases; bases outside gene matches: 19. CDR3 size: 18 residues. The CDR3 DNA sequence: TGTGCCAGCAGCGCCGATCCCAGGACTAGCAGAGGTTGGGATGAGCAGTTCTTC. As protein: CASSADPRTSRGWDEQFF.